This is a list of T cell receptor beta chains from one sample in a study of cytomegalovirus exposure and HLA in healthy donors. TCRdb's copy holds only in-frame clones and misses some; the assay was immunoSEQ multiplex PCR. The sample contains about 97,000 clones, about 62% of which appear only once. Sequencing used PBMCs. All receptors derive from a human donor in good health. The conserved cysteine and the conserved F or W are not part of the CDR3 here. A D gene is named only where the DNA matches it firmly.

CDR3,D,J,V
SVEVGGEGTDTQY,TRBD2,TRBJ2-3,TRBV29-1
AWSFLGVQETQY,-,TRBJ2-5,TRBV30
ASSLGGGTEAF,-,TRBJ1-1,TRBV7-9
ASSRLQGNPYNEQF,-,TRBJ2-1,TRBV7-9
ASRKGTSGTGEQY,TRBD2,TRBJ2-7,TRBV19
AISNVGQVGNQPQH,TRBD1,TRBJ1-5,TRBV10-3
ASSARDLNNNEQF,-,TRBJ2-1,TRBV9
ASNFGDIDVQY,-,TRBJ2-7,TRBV7-2
ASRTAAGVSPLH,-,TRBJ1-6,TRBV2
ASSSRLAGVNQNTGELF,TRBD2,TRBJ2-2,TRBV7-9
SVEARDYEQY,-,TRBJ2-7,TRBV29-1
ASSLALRGHSYEQY,-,TRBJ2-7,TRBV7-8
ASSLWDRDSGANVLT,TRBD1,TRBJ2-6,TRBV5-5
ASSLTVKDEKLF,-,TRBJ1-4,TRBV6-1
ASSPSGRRDNEQF,TRBD2,TRBJ2-1,TRBV13
ASSLPGQDLNTEAF,TRBD1,TRBJ1-1,TRBV7-8
ASSPVGGQIEAF,-,TRBJ1-1,TRBV6-6
ASSPPEAGLREKLF,-,TRBJ1-4,TRBV18
ASSALQGFTDTQY,-,TRBJ2-3,TRBV5-1
ASSLGLGTVAEQY,TRBD1,TRBJ2-7,TRBV27
ASKSREDNSQPQH,-,TRBJ1-5,TRBV6-6
ASSISGSGASSYEQY,TRBD2,TRBJ2-7,TRBV11-2
ASSALGGGYGYT,-,TRBJ1-2,TRBV11-2
ASSFNRLAGWNEQF,TRBD2,TRBJ2-1,TRBV11-3
SVEDLVGLRMNTEAF,-,TRBJ1-1,TRBV29-1
ASSLFGNQPQH,-,TRBJ1-5,TRBV13
ASRDTGGRNQPQH,-,TRBJ1-5,TRBV6-5
ASSHPGSQETQY,-,TRBJ2-5,TRBV4-1
AISPGQGILNQPQH,TRBD1,TRBJ1-5,TRBV10-3
AWSAGPHNSPLH,-,TRBJ1-6,TRBV30
ASSLVPSGNLYEQY,TRBD2,TRBJ2-7,TRBV5-1
ASRGGQRVNEQF,-,TRBJ2-1,TRBV28
ASSLIGSQETQY,-,TRBJ2-5,TRBV7-3
ASSGRDTQY,-,TRBJ2-3,TRBV6-6
ASSPRTATNEKLF,-,TRBJ1-4,TRBV5-1
ASSRDSALGTEAF,TRBD1,TRBJ1-1,TRBV4-1
ASSYFLGTSGTDTQY,TRBD2,TRBJ2-3,TRBV28
ASSLSRASYNEQF,-,TRBJ2-1,TRBV7-2
ASSQSLALSYEQY,-,TRBJ2-7,TRBV5-4
ASSLWSGDSYEQY,-,TRBJ2-7,TRBV6-4
ASSLGLHVNEQF,-,TRBJ2-1,TRBV11-2
AGSRTLNEKLF,-,TRBJ1-4,TRBV6-1
ASSRPGGESLF,-,TRBJ1-4,TRBV4-1
ASTGKAERDNEQF,-,TRBJ2-1,TRBV25-1
ASSAGIPNEKLF,-,TRBJ1-4,TRBV2
SVEGGNTGELF,-,TRBJ2-2,TRBV29-1
ASSKGLEISYEQY,-,TRBJ2-7,TRBV21-1
ASSLSAGTGTYEQY,TRBD1,TRBJ2-7,TRBV5-6
ASSWTGTSNQPQH,-,TRBJ1-5,TRBV18